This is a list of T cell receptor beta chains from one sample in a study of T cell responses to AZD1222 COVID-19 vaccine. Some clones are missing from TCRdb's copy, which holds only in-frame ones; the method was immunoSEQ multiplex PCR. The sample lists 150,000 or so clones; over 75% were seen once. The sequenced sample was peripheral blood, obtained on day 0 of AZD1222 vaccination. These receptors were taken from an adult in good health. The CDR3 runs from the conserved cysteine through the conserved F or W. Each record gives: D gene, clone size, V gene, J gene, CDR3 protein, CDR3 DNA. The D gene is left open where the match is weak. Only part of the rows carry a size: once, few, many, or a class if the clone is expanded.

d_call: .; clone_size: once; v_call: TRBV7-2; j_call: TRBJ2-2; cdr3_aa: CASTREVVGRTGELFF; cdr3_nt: TGTGCCAGCACGCGCGAGGTAGTCGGTCGCACCGGGGAGCTGTTTTTT
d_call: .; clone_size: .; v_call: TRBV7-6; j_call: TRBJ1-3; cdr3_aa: CASSSLDKNSGNTIYF; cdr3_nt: TGTGCCAGCAGCTCCCTGGACAAAAACTCTGGAAACACCATATATTTT
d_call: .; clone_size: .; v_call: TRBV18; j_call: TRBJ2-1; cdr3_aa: CASSPLPRTALDEQFF; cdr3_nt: TGTGCCAGCTCACCCTTACCGCGGACAGCCCTTGATGAGCAGTTCTTC
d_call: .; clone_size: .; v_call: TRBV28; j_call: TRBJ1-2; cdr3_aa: CASSPGYGYTF; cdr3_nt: TGTGCCAGCAGCCCCGGCTATGGCTACACCTTC
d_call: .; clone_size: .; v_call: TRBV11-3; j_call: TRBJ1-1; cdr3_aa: CASSFTTEAFF; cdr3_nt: TGTGCCAGCAGCTTTACAACAGAAGCTTTCTTT
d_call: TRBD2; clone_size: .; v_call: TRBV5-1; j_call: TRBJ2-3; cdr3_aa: CASSLAMVAGGGTDTQYF; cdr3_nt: TGCGCCAGCAGCTTGGCCATGGTTGCGGGAGGGGGCACAGATACGCAGTATTTT
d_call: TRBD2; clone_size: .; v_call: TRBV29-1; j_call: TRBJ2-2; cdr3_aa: CSVGDYSPGELFF; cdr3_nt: TGCAGCGTTGGGGACTACTCCCCCGGGGAGCTGTTTTTT
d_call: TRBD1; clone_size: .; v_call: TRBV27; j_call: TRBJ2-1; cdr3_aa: CASSPSEGTGNEQFF; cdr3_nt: TGTGCCAGCAGTCCCTCCGAGGGGACAGGGAATGAGCAGTTCTTC
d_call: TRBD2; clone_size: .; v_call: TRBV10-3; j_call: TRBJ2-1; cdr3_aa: CAISGRRGDDEQFF; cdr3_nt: TGTGCCATCAGTGGGAGGCGGGGGGATGATGAGCAGTTCTTC
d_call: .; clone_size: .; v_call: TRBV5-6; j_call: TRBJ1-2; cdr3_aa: CASSLAGIYTF; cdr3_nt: TGTGCCAGCAGCTTGGCGGGGATCTACACCTTC
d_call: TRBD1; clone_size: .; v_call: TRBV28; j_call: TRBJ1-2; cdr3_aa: CASRQGQGIHGYTF; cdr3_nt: TGTGCCAGCAGACAAGGACAGGGAATCCATGGCTACACCTTC
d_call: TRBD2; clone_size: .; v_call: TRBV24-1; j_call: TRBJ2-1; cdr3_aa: CATSDWSGDGPYNEQFF; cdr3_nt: TGTGCCACCAGTGATTGGAGCGGGGACGGTCCATACAATGAGCAGTTCTTC
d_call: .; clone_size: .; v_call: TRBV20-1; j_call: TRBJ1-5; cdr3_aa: CSASPHTNQPQHF; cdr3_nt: TGCAGTGCTAGTCCGCATACCAATCAGCCCCAGCATTTT
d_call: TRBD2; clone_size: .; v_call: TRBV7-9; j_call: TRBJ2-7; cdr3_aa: CASTSEGLAAPYEQYF; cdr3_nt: TGTGCCAGCACTTCCGAGGGACTAGCGGCCCCCTACGAGCAGTACTTC
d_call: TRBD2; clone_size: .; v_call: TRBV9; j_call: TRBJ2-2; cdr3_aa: CASSGIVSGRFNTGELFF; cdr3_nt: TGTGCCAGCAGCGGCATCGTGTCCGGGAGGTTCAACACCGGGGAGCTGTTTTTT
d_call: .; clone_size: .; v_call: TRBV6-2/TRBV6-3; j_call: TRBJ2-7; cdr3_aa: CASSPHRGGMIGNSYEQYF; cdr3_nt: TGTGCCAGCAGTCCACACAGGGGGGGAATGATTGGAAACTCCTACGAGCAGTACTTC
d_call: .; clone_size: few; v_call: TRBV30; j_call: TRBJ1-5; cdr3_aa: CAWSNGLLQNQPQHF; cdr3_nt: TGTGCCTGGAGTAATGGACTGCTTCAAAATCAGCCCCAGCATTTT
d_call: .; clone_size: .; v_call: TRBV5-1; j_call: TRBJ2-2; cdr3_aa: CASSPFMVPNTGELFF; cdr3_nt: TGCGCCAGCAGCCCATTCATGGTACCGAACACCGGGGAGCTGTTTTTT
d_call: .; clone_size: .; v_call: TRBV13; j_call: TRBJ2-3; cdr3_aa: CASSLGQTYRLSTDTQYF; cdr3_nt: TGTGCCAGCAGCTTAGGCCAAACTTACCGACTAAGCACAGATACGCAGTATTTT
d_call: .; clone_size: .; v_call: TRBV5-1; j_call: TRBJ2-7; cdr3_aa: CASSLVTVHTSYEQYF; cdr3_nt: TGCGCCAGCAGCTTGGTTACAGTCCACACCTCCTACGAGCAGTACTTC